The 27 T cell receptor beta chains below all came from one sample that was sequenced in a study of cytotoxic CD8 clonotypes in ibrutinib-treated CLL. The protocol was immunoSEQ multiplex PCR, while the TCRdb copy is restricted to in-frame clones and leaves out a portion. The data contain about 50,000 clones, roughly 83% of them singletons. The material sequenced was PBMCs, taken after 24 months of ibrutinib treatment. The receptors were gathered from a human donor with chronic lymphocytic leukemia.

This sequence joins TRBV25-1 and TRBJ2-3; D is undetermined. The CDR3 totals 13 residues. The germline V gene has CDR1 MGHDK and CDR2 SYGVNS. The germline V and J ends were trimmed by 6 bases and 2 bases, with 9 bases remaining between them. CDR3: CASRAPHTDTQYF. CDR3 nucleotide sequence: TGTGCCAGCAGAGCTCCCCACACAGATACGCAGTATTTT.

The gene calls are TRBV14 and TRBJ2-1; D is perhaps TRBD2 (6 bases). CDR3 length: 19 residues. Germline loops: CDR1 SGHDN, CDR2 FVKESK. Trimming left V 2 bases short and J 1 base short, with 21 bases between. CDR3 sequence: CASSQPLSLGRGSYNEQFF. CDR3 DNA: TGTGCCAGCAGCCAACCCCTCTCGCTGGGGCGGGGATCCTACAATGAGCAGTTCTTC.

The V gene is TRBV19, the J gene TRBJ2-2; 7 bases are shared with TRBD2. The trim removed 1 base at V and 4 bases at J, leaving 6 bases unmatched. The CDR3 covers 16 residues. Germline lookup yields CDR1 LNHDA and CDR2 SQIVND (reference sequence). CDR3 residues: CASSIVAGAGTGELFF. The CDR3 nucleotides are TGTGCCAGTAGTATAGTTGCGGGAGCGGGCACCGGGGAGCTGTTTTTT.

The V gene is TRBV4-3, the J gene TRBJ2-5; D gene uncertain. CDR3 length: 14 amino acids. Trimming removed 0 bases at V and 4 bases at J, with 9 bases between. The germline gives CDR1 LGHNA, CDR2 YSLEER. CDR3 in amino acids: CASSQEISPETQYF. The CDR3 region has the DNA TGCGCCAGCAGCCAAGAGATTTCCCCAGAGACCCAGTACTTC.

The rearrangement joins TRBV7-8 to TRBJ2-3; D perhaps matches TRBD1 (6 bases). Germline CDR1 reads SGHVS; CDR2 reads FQNEAQ. This CDR3 region has 14 residues. Trimming removed 7 bases from V and 2 bases from J, with 13 bases in between. The DNA of the CDR3 is TGTGCCAGCACCCAGGGGTGGAACACAGATACGCAGTATTTT. Translated: CASTQGWNTDTQYF.

This chain links TRBV9 with TRBJ2-5, with D possibly called TRBD1 or TRBD2 (5 bases each). Trimming shortened V by 4 bases and J by 5 bases, and 18 bases separated the two germline ends. The CDR3 contains 15 residues. Germline V gene data show CDR1 as SGDLS and CDR2 as YYNGEE. The CDR3 DNA reads as TGTGCCAGCAGCCCGCCACATGGGGGTCGGGAGACCCAGTACTTC. This encodes CASSPPHGGRETQYF.

The chain joins TRBV7-2 to TRBJ2-1, with 13 bases identical to TRBD2. Looked up from germline, CDR1 is SGHTA and CDR2 is FQGNSA. Trimming cost V 6 bases and J 6 bases; bases outside gene matches: 8. This CDR3 has 16 residues. CDR3 region: CASSRVGLAGANEQFF. The CDR3 DNA is TGTGCCAGCAGTAGGGTAGGACTAGCGGGAGCCAATGAGCAGTTCTTC.

The V call is TRBV19, the J call TRBJ2-1; 8 nucleotides agree with TRBD2. The V gene's germline CDR1 is LNHDA and CDR2 SQIVND (reference sequence). CDR3 size: 15 residues. V gave up 7 bases and J gave up 4 bases; unmatched junction bases: 9. CDR3 amino acids: CASNPGLGIYNEQFF. CDR3 nucleotide sequence: TGTGCCAGTAATCCGGGACTAGGGATATACAATGAGCAGTTCTTC.

This clone was seen only a few times. The genes are TRBV25-1 and TRBJ2-2; D is possibly TRBD1 or TRBD2 (5 bases each). The CDR3 runs 14 residues. Trimming took off 5 bases at V and 4 bases at J, with 11 bases between the two ends. Germline assignment: CDR1 MGHDK and CDR2 SYGVNS. The CDR3 here is CASSIGTVTGELFF. The DNA for the CDR3 is TGTGCCAGCAGTATAGGGACGGTCACCGGGGAGCTGTTTTTT.

J is TRBJ1-2 and V is TRBV11-2, with a weak D call TRBD1 (6 bases). Germline lookup yields CDR1 SGHAT and CDR2 FQNNGV. Trimming took off 1 base at V and 6 bases at J, with 12 bases between the two ends. CDR3 length: 14 amino acids. The CDR3 protein is CASSLATNRDGYTF. Here the CDR3 DNA reads TGTGCCAGCAGCTTAGCAACCAACAGGGATGGCTACACCTTC.

CDR3 region: CASRQGMSGNTIYF. As DNA, the CDR3 is TGTGCCAGCAGGCAGGGGATGTCTGGAAACACCATATATTTT. The chain couples TRBV6-1 to TRBJ1-3, with TRBD1 as a possible D gene (6 bases). Germline V CDR1 and CDR2: MNHNS, SASEGT. This CDR3 is 14 amino acids long. Trimming removed 6 bases at V and 1 base at J, with 10 bases between.

V gene TRBV29-1 combines with J gene TRBJ2-3; 13 bases line up with TRBD2. The V and J ends lost 3 bases and 3 bases, in that order; junction bases with no gene match: 6. CDR1 and CDR2 (germline): SQVTM, ANQGSEA. This CDR3 spans 16 amino acids. CDR3 in DNA: TGCAGCGTTGATTGGACTAGCGGGAGTTTTACAGATACGCAGTATTTT. Its translation: CSVDWTSGSFTDTQYF.

In its sample, this clone was seen once. The chain employs TRBV10-3 and TRBJ2-2; 10 nucleotides match TRBD1. CDR3 length: 15 amino acids. CDR1 is ENHRY and CDR2 is SYGVKD in the germline V gene. Unmatched junction bases numbered 6, after V lost 6 bases and J lost 5 bases. The chain's CDR3 is CAISPGQGGTGELFF. CDR3 nucleotides: TGTGCCATCAGCCCCGGACAGGGGGGGACCGGGGAGCTGTTTTTT.

V gene TRBV2 combines with J gene TRBJ1-5; D is unclear. Germline V gives CDR1 SNHLY, CDR2 FYNNEI. The CDR3 is 15 residues long. The V gene lost 5 bases and the J gene lost 2 bases, with 13 bases spanning the gap. The CDR3 reads CASSSDSGGNQPQHF. CDR3 bases: TGTGCCAGCAGTTCAGACTCGGGAGGCAATCAGCCCCAGCATTTT.

This clone was seen a few times. The chain carries TRBV6-5 and TRBJ2-2, with D possibly matching TRBD1 (6 bases). Germline assignment: CDR1 MNHEY and CDR2 SVGAGI. V lost 5 bases to trimming and J lost 7 bases, with 14 bases between them. The CDR3 sequence is 14 residues long. The CDR3 spells CASSVGHRIGELFF. In nucleotides, the CDR3 is TGTGCCAGCAGTGTGGGACACCGTATCGGGGAGCTGTTTTTT.

This chain connects TRBV6-4 to TRBJ2-1; D perhaps matches TRBD1 (6 bases). Trimming pared 0 bases from V and 2 bases from J, leaving 11 bases between. The germline V gene encodes CDR1 MRHNA and CDR2 SNTAGT. The CDR3 consists of 16 residues. The CDR3 here is CASSDSGAVPYNEQFF. The DNA of the CDR3 is TGTGCCAGCAGTGACTCGGGGGCAGTACCCTACAATGAGCAGTTCTTC.

The CDR3: CASSYKQDTQYF. The CDR3 region has the DNA TGTGCCAGCAGTTACAAACAAGATACGCAGTATTTT. This chain uses TRBV6-7 with TRBJ2-3; unclear D gene. TRBV6-7 is known as an ORF, though its function is uncertain. V dropped 2 bases and J dropped 5 bases, with 5 bases sitting between them. CDR3 length: 12 residues.

The genes are TRBV2 and TRBJ2-1; 9 nucleotides match TRBD2. In germline, CDR1 is SNHLY, CDR2 FYNNEI. Germline trimming cut 3 bases from V and 8 bases from J; bases unmatched to any gene: 5. The CDR3 totals 14 residues. In nucleotides, the CDR3 is TGTGCCAGCAGTGATAGCGGGAGAATTTATGAGCAGTTCTTC. It encodes CASSDSGRIYEQFF.

This sequence joins TRBV29-1 and TRBJ1-1; TRBD1 is a possible D gene (5 bases). The CDR3 length is 14 residues. Germline CDR1 and CDR2: SQVTM and ANQGSEA. V was cut by 5 bases and J by 4 bases, with 17 bases left in between. Here the CDR3 reads CSVPTRQPSTEAFF. CDR3 DNA sequence: TGCAGCGTTCCCACAAGACAGCCAAGCACTGAAGCTTTCTTT.

The rearrangement uses TRBV2 and TRBJ2-7; TRBD1 or TRBD2 may be the D gene (5 bases each). Trimming pared 4 bases from V and 3 bases from J, leaving 10 bases between. This CDR3 spans 13 amino acids. The germline V gene has CDR1 SNHLY and CDR2 FYNNEI. The CDR3 loop is CASSAGTDYEQYF. Written as DNA, the CDR3 is TGTGCCAGCAGTGCAGGGACGGACTACGAGCAGTACTTC. Looking up the rest from reference TRBV2 and TRBJ2-7 gives the full variable domain: EPEVTQTPSHQVTQMGQEVILRCVPISNHLYFYWYRQILGQKVEFLVSFYNNEISEKSEIFDDQFSVERPDGSNFTLKIRSTKLEDSAMYFCASSAGTDYEQYFGPGTRLTVT.

The rearrangement links TRBV19 to TRBJ1-2; D remains ambiguous. Germline lookup yields CDR1 LNHDA and CDR2 SQIVND (reference sequence). Trimming took 6 bases from V and 5 from J, leaving 7 bases between them. There are 11 residues in the CDR3. The DNA for the CDR3 is TGTGCCAGTAGGGACCTTTATGGCTACACCTTC. Translating gives CASRDLYGYTF. The variable domain in full, with the rest retrieved from reference TRBV19 and TRBJ1-2, is DGGITQSPKYLFRKEGQNVTLSCEQNLNHDAMYWYRQDPGQGLRLIYYSQIVNDFQKGDIAEGYSVSREKKESFPLTVTSAQKNPTAFYLCASRDLYGYTFGSGTRLTVV.

The CDR3 DNA reads TGTGCCAGCAGCTTAGTTTACGGGAGCGAGACCCAGTACTTC. Amino acid sequence: CASSLVYGSETQYF. J is TRBJ2-5 and V is TRBV7-2; possible D gene TRBD2, 6 bases. Germline CDR1 SGHTA, CDR2 FQGNSA. This CDR3 contains 14 residues. V lost 1 base and J lost 5, with 11 bases in between.

V gene TRBV11-2 combines with J gene TRBJ2-2; 10 bases align to TRBD2. The CDR3 is 15 amino acids. Germline assignment: CDR1 SGHAT and CDR2 FQNNGV. V lost 3 bases, J lost 7 bases, and 5 bases stayed unmatched. CDR3 coding DNA: TGTGCCAGCAGCTTCCTAGCGGGAGCAGGCGGGGAGCTGTTTTTT. It translates to CASSFLAGAGGELFF.

The chain has TRBV5-1 and TRBJ2-7; D is tentatively TRBD1 or TRBD2 (6 bases each). CDR3 size: 16 residues. V was pared by 7 bases and J by 6 bases, with 26 bases between. The germline V gene has CDR1 SGHRS and CDR2 YFSETQ. The CDR3 DNA reads as TGCGCCAGCGGCCCGGGGGCGACTAGGGCGGTTGGCGAGCAGTACTTC. As protein: CASGPGATRAVGEQYF.

The J gene is TRBJ2-1, the V gene TRBV21-1; TRBD2 reflects the table's D call only, with no check against the DNA. TRBV21-1 is marked as a pseudogene. This CDR3 comprises 10 residues. Here the CDR3 DNA reads TGTGCCACTGGGACTCCTCATCGGTTCTTC. Protein sequence: CATGTPHRFF.

The chain couples TRBV7-3 to TRBJ2-3; 7 positions agree with TRBD2. There are 14 residues in the CDR3. Germline V gene lookup returns CDR1 SGHTA and CDR2 FQGTGA. After removal of 5 bases from V and 6 bases from J, the junction contained 8 bases not matched to a gene. This CDR3 reads CASSQTSSRDTQYF. DNA of the CDR3: TGTGCCAGCAGCCAGACTAGCTCGCGGGATACGCAGTATTTT.

The chain is built from TRBV6-5 and TRBJ1-5, with D unresolved. V dropped 6 bases and J dropped 5 bases, with 11 bases sitting between them. Germline lookup yields CDR1 MNHEY and CDR2 SVGAGI. CDR3 length equals 13 residues. The CDR3 loop reads CASRRGSDQPQHF. The DNA of the CDR3 is TGTGCCAGCAGGAGAGGGAGTGATCAGCCCCAGCATTTT.